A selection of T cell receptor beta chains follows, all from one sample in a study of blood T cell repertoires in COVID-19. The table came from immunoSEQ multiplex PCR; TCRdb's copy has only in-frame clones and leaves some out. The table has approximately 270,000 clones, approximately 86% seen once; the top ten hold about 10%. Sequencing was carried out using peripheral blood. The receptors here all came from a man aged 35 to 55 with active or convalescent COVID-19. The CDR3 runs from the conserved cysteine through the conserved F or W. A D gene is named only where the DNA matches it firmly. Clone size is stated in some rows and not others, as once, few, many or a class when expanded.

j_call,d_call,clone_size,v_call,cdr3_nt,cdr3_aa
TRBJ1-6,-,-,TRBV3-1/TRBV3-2,TGTGCCAGCAGTGGAGGCCCTTCACCCCTCCACTTT,CASSGGPSPLHF
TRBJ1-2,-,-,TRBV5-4,TGTGCCAGCAGCTCGGACTTTAACTATGGCTACACCTTC,CASSSDFNYGYTF
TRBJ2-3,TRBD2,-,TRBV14,TGTGCCAGCAGCCAAGCCAGAAGCGGGAGGGCCGCGGGTGACAATCTACGGGCGCAGTATTTT,CASSQARSGRAAGDNLRAQYF
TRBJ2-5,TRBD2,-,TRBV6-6,TGTGCCAGCAGTCGAGAACAAAGCGGGGCCCAAGAGACCCAGTACTTC,CASSREQSGAQETQYF
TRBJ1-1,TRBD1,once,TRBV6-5,TGTGCCAGCAGTACCGGACAGGGGACTGAAGCTTTCTTT,CASSTGQGTEAFF
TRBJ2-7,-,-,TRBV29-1,TGCAGCGCCACAAGTGTATTGCGGGGGCCCTACGAGCAGTACTTC,CSATSVLRGPYEQYF
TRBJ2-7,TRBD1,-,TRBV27,TGTGCCAGCAGTCCAACAGGGGCGGGCTACGAGCAGTACTTC,CASSPTGAGYEQYF
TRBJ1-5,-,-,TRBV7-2,TGTGCCAGCAGCCAACCGAGACAGGTCCAGCATTTT,CASSQPRQVQHF
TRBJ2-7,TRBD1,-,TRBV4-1,TGCGCCAGCAGCCATATGGGACAGGGATCCTACGAGCAGTACTTC,CASSHMGQGSYEQYF
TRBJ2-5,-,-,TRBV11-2,TGTGCCAGCAGCCCTAGGAGGACGGACCAAGAGACCCAGTACTTC,CASSPRRTDQETQYF
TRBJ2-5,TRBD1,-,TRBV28,TGTGCCAGCAGTTTCGGGACAGGGGTCGGCGTAGAGACCCAGTACTTC,CASSFGTGVGVETQYF
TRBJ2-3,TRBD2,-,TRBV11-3,TGTGCCAGCAGCTTACCCAACGGACTAGCGGGCACAGATACGCAGTATTTT,CASSLPNGLAGTDTQYF
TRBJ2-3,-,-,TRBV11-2,TGTGCCAGCAGCCACCGATCGCGGCGGGTTGGGTGGACAGATACGCAGTATTTT,CASSHRSRRVGWTDTQYF
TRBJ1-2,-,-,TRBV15,TGTGCCACCAGCAGAGATCACGGGGTCGACTATGGCTACACCTTC,CATSRDHGVDYGYTF
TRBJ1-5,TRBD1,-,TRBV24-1,TGTGCCACCCCAACCGGACAGGCGGCTCAGCCCCAGCATTTT,CATPTGQAAQPQHF
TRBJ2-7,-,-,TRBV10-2,TGCGCCAGCAGTGAGCTCCCCGAGCAGTACTTC,CASSELPEQYF
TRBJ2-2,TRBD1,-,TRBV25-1,TGTGCCAGCAGTGAATCAGGGGGCACCGGGGAGCTGTTTTTT,CASSESGGTGELFF
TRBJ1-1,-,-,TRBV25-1,TGTGCCAGCAATAAGAACACTGAAGCTTTCTTT,CASNKNTEAFF
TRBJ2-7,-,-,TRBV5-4,TGTGCCAGCAGCTTGGGGGCCTCCTACGAGCAGTACTTC,CASSLGASYEQYF
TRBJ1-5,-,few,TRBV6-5,TGTGCCAGCACCCGGGAACCTCCAGGCAATCAGCCCCAGCATTTT,CASTREPPGNQPQHF
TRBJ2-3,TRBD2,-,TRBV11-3,TGTGCCAGCACCGGGACTACCGCCAAGGGTAGGAGGCGAGATACGCAGTATTTT,CASTGTTAKGRRRDTQYF
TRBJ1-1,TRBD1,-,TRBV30,TGTGCCTGGAGGGGACAGGGTTGGACTGAAGCTTTCTTT,CAWRGQGWTEAFF
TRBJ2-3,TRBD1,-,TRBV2,TGTGCCAGCAGTGCAGACAGGGTGGGTTCAGATACGCAGTATTTT,CASSADRVGSDTQYF
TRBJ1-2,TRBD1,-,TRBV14,TGTGCCAGCAGCCAAGGGACAGGGGACGCTAACTATGGCTACACCTTC,CASSQGTGDANYGYTF
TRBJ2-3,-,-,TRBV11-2,TGTGCCAGCAGCTTAGTACAGACGAGCTTCACAGATACGCAGTATTTT,CASSLVQTSFTDTQYF
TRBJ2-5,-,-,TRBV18,TGTGCCAGCTCACGGCAGAACCAAGAGACCCAGTACTTC,CASSRQNQETQYF